This is a list of T cell receptor beta chains from one sample in a study of cytomegalovirus exposure and HLA in healthy donors. Assay used: immunoSEQ multiplex PCR; TCRdb lists only in-frame clones, some missing. This sample's table reports just under 60,000 clones. The sequenced material came from PBMCs. All receptors come from a male donor in good health and CMV-seronegative. Both conserved end residues are part of each CDR3. Each record gives: D gene, J gene, V gene, CDR3 DNA, CDR3 protein. The D gene is left open where the match is weak.

d_call: TRBD1; j_call: TRBJ2-7; v_call: TRBV25-1; cdr3_nt: TGTGCCAGCAGTGGGGAACTCGGACAGGGACCGGCCAACGAGCAGTACTTC; cdr3_aa: CASSGELGQGPANEQYF
d_call: TRBD1; j_call: TRBJ2-7; v_call: TRBV9; cdr3_nt: TGTGCCAGCAGCGGGAGGGACAGGGGAACCTACGAGCAGTACTTC; cdr3_aa: CASSGRDRGTYEQYF
d_call: .; j_call: TRBJ1-6; v_call: TRBV28; cdr3_nt: TGTGCCAGCACCCCAGATATCTCCTATAATTCACCCCTCCACTTT; cdr3_aa: CASTPDISYNSPLHF
d_call: TRBD1; j_call: TRBJ1-6; v_call: TRBV9; cdr3_nt: TGTGCCAGCAGCGTTTCCCAGGGGGAAGGTGATTCACCCCTCCACTTT; cdr3_aa: CASSVSQGEGDSPLHF
d_call: TRBD1; j_call: TRBJ2-3; v_call: TRBV5-6; cdr3_nt: TGTGCCAGCAGCTTGTATGGGACAGGGAGTAGCGATACGCAGTATTTT; cdr3_aa: CASSLYGTGSSDTQYF
d_call: .; j_call: TRBJ1-4; v_call: TRBV14; cdr3_nt: TGTGCCAGCAGCCAAGGTCTCATGCGGGAAAAACTGTTTTTT; cdr3_aa: CASSQGLMREKLFF
d_call: TRBD2; j_call: TRBJ2-2; v_call: TRBV4-3; cdr3_nt: TGCGCCAGCAGCCGGGATAGCGGGGTCGGGGAGCTGTTTTTT; cdr3_aa: CASSRDSGVGELFF
d_call: .; j_call: TRBJ2-1; v_call: TRBV4-3; cdr3_nt: TGCGCCAGCAGCCATTCGGTCTCCTACAATGAGCAGTTCTTC; cdr3_aa: CASSHSVSYNEQFF
d_call: .; j_call: TRBJ2-2; v_call: TRBV5-5; cdr3_nt: TGTGCCAGCACCCACACCGCCACCGGGGAGCTGTTTTTT; cdr3_aa: CASTHTATGELFF
d_call: .; j_call: TRBJ2-7; v_call: TRBV5-8; cdr3_nt: .; cdr3_aa: CASSFGQGALGWYF
d_call: .; j_call: TRBJ1-4; v_call: TRBV4-3; cdr3_nt: TGCGCCAGCAGCCAAGATTGGGAGGCAGCAACTAATGAAAAACTGTTTTTT; cdr3_aa: CASSQDWEAATNEKLFF
d_call: .; j_call: TRBJ2-7; v_call: TRBV4-3; cdr3_nt: TGCGCCAGCAGCCAAGGACAGACCTACGAGCAGTACTTC; cdr3_aa: CASSQGQTYEQYF
d_call: TRBD2; j_call: TRBJ2-1; v_call: TRBV4-1; cdr3_nt: TGCGCCAGCAGCCAAGATCGGACTGGGGCTAGCGGGGCGGGTGAGCAGTTCTTC; cdr3_aa: CASSQDRTGASGAGEQFF
d_call: TRBD1; j_call: TRBJ1-1; v_call: TRBV5-1; cdr3_nt: TGCGCCAGCAGCCTGACAGGGGGAACTGAAGCTTTCTTT; cdr3_aa: CASSLTGGTEAFF
d_call: .; j_call: TRBJ1-2; v_call: TRBV27; cdr3_nt: TGTGCCAGCAGTACCCGACCCACCGGAGACTATGGCTACACCTTC; cdr3_aa: CASSTRPTGDYGYTF
d_call: .; j_call: TRBJ2-1; v_call: TRBV29-1; cdr3_nt: TGCAGCGTTGAAGACGAGTCCGATGAGCAGTTCTTC; cdr3_aa: CSVEDESDEQFF
d_call: .; j_call: TRBJ2-7; v_call: TRBV15; cdr3_nt: TGTGCCACCAGCAGAGGCATTGGCGGGACCGCCTACGAGCAGTACTTC; cdr3_aa: CATSRGIGGTAYEQYF
d_call: TRBD1; j_call: TRBJ2-7; v_call: TRBV7-9; cdr3_nt: TGTGCCAGCAGCCCCACAGGGGCCGAGCAGTACTTC; cdr3_aa: CASSPTGAEQYF
d_call: TRBD1; j_call: TRBJ2-1; v_call: TRBV7-2; cdr3_nt: TGTGCCAGCAGCCCCCGACAGGGGGGCGCAAGGAATGAGCAGTTCTTC; cdr3_aa: CASSPRQGGARNEQFF
d_call: .; j_call: TRBJ1-2; v_call: TRBV10-3; cdr3_nt: TGTGCCATCAGTTTTCAGGGTGAAGGCTACACCTTC; cdr3_aa: CAISFQGEGYTF
d_call: .; j_call: TRBJ1-1; v_call: TRBV15; cdr3_nt: TGTGCCACCAGCAGACAGGGTAACACTGAAGCTTTCTTT; cdr3_aa: CATSRQGNTEAFF
d_call: TRBD1; j_call: TRBJ1-6; v_call: TRBV10-3; cdr3_nt: TGTGCCATCAGTGAGTCGGGGACAGGGTACTCACCCCTCCACTTT; cdr3_aa: CAISESGTGYSPLHF
d_call: .; j_call: TRBJ2-1; v_call: TRBV6-1; cdr3_nt: TGTGCCAGCTCCCTACAGGGGGGGGTGGCCAATGAGCAGTTCTTC; cdr3_aa: CASSLQGGVANEQFF
d_call: .; j_call: TRBJ2-3; v_call: TRBV7-3; cdr3_nt: TGTGCCAGCAGCCCGCACACCGGGACACTTAGCACAGATACGCAGTATTTT; cdr3_aa: CASSPHTGTLSTDTQYF
d_call: .; j_call: TRBJ2-7; v_call: TRBV4-3; cdr3_nt: TGCGCCAGCAGCCAAGAGTACAGCACCTACGAGCAGTACTTC; cdr3_aa: CASSQEYSTYEQYF
d_call: TRBD1; j_call: TRBJ1-1; v_call: TRBV25-1; cdr3_nt: TGTGCCAGCAGTGCCCGGACAGGGTGGGTTACTGAAGCTTTCTTT; cdr3_aa: CASSARTGWVTEAFF
d_call: .; j_call: TRBJ1-5; v_call: TRBV30; cdr3_nt: TGTGCCGGGAGTGTCGGGGGGCCGAGCAATCAGCCCCAGCATTTT; cdr3_aa: CAGSVGGPSNQPQHF
d_call: TRBD1; j_call: TRBJ2-5; v_call: TRBV7-9; cdr3_nt: TGTGCCAGCAGCCCAACCGGGACAGGGGAAGAGAACCAGTACTTC; cdr3_aa: CASSPTGTGEENQYF
d_call: TRBD1; j_call: TRBJ1-2; v_call: TRBV28; cdr3_nt: TGTGCCAGCAGGACAGGGGGGGGAGGGGGCTACACCTTC; cdr3_aa: CASRTGGGGGYTF
d_call: TRBD2; j_call: TRBJ2-1; v_call: TRBV28; cdr3_nt: TGTGCCAGCAATAGCGGGATCGACAATGAGCAGTTCTTC; cdr3_aa: CASNSGIDNEQFF
d_call: .; j_call: TRBJ2-7; v_call: TRBV6-5; cdr3_nt: TGTGCCAGCCGACAGGTCCCAACCTACGAGCAGTACTTC; cdr3_aa: CASRQVPTYEQYF
d_call: .; j_call: TRBJ1-3; v_call: TRBV7-9; cdr3_nt: TGTGCCAGCAGCTTAGGAAGAGGAGAAAGCCACTCTGGAAACACCATATATTTT; cdr3_aa: CASSLGRGESHSGNTIYF
d_call: .; j_call: TRBJ2-7; v_call: TRBV4-2; cdr3_nt: TGTGCCAGCAGCCAAGAAGCGCGGGTCCTCCTCTACGAGCAGTACTTC; cdr3_aa: CASSQEARVLLYEQYF
d_call: TRBD2; j_call: TRBJ2-4; v_call: TRBV28; cdr3_nt: TGTGCCAGCAGTTTCACACGGGGGGTGGACATTCAGTACTTC; cdr3_aa: CASSFTRGVDIQYF
d_call: .; j_call: TRBJ1-2; v_call: TRBV6-5; cdr3_nt: TGTGCCAGCAGACCCGACGGGAACTATGGCTACACCTTC; cdr3_aa: CASRPDGNYGYTF
d_call: TRBD1; j_call: TRBJ2-6; v_call: TRBV18; cdr3_nt: TGTGCCAGCTCGGTGAGACAGGGAAGGAGAGGGGCCAACGTCCTGACTTTC; cdr3_aa: CASSVRQGRRGANVLTF
d_call: TRBD1; j_call: TRBJ1-4; v_call: TRBV10-1; cdr3_nt: TGCGCCAGCAGTAGGTCCCGGGACAGTGATGAAAAACTGTTTTTT; cdr3_aa: CASSRSRDSDEKLFF
d_call: .; j_call: TRBJ2-7; v_call: TRBV6-1; cdr3_nt: TGTGCCAGCAGTGAAGCGCGTCTCCTCCCATCCTACGAGCAGTACTTC; cdr3_aa: CASSEARLLPSYEQYF
d_call: TRBD1; j_call: TRBJ2-7; v_call: TRBV6-5; cdr3_nt: TGTGCCAGCAGCCGAGGACAGGACTACGAGCAGTACTTC; cdr3_aa: CASSRGQDYEQYF
d_call: .; j_call: TRBJ2-3; v_call: TRBV5-1; cdr3_nt: TGCGCCAGCAGCTTGGGGGCAGGGACAGATACGCAGTATTTT; cdr3_aa: CASSLGAGTDTQYF
d_call: .; j_call: TRBJ2-5; v_call: TRBV6-1; cdr3_nt: TGTGCCAGCAGTGAAGGTCTCCAAGAGACCCAGTACTTC; cdr3_aa: CASSEGLQETQYF
d_call: .; j_call: TRBJ1-6; v_call: TRBV6-5; cdr3_nt: TGTGCCAGCAGCTGGGCGTATAATTCACCCCTCCACTTT; cdr3_aa: CASSWAYNSPLHF
d_call: .; j_call: TRBJ2-3; v_call: TRBV27; cdr3_nt: TGTGCCAGCAGTGGCCAGGATTTCACAGATACGCAGTATTTT; cdr3_aa: CASSGQDFTDTQYF
d_call: TRBD1; j_call: TRBJ1-2; v_call: TRBV18; cdr3_nt: TGTGCCAGCTCCAACCAAATGGGACAGGGGGAATTTGGCTACACCTTC; cdr3_aa: CASSNQMGQGEFGYTF
d_call: TRBD1; j_call: TRBJ1-2; v_call: TRBV5-1; cdr3_nt: TGCGCCAGCAGCTCCACCGGGACAGGCCCCTATGGCTACACCTTC; cdr3_aa: CASSSTGTGPYGYTF
d_call: TRBD1; j_call: TRBJ1-6; v_call: TRBV6-5; cdr3_nt: TGTGCCAGCAGTTACGACAGGGGAGGATGGAATTCACCCCTCCACTTT; cdr3_aa: CASSYDRGGWNSPLHF
d_call: TRBD1; j_call: TRBJ2-3; v_call: TRBV30; cdr3_nt: TGTGCCTGGAGTGTACGGACAGGGGTTGCAGATACGCAGTATTTT; cdr3_aa: CAWSVRTGVADTQYF
d_call: TRBD2; j_call: TRBJ2-1; v_call: TRBV6-1; cdr3_nt: TGTGCCAGCAGTGAACTAGCGGGAGGGCGGGGTGAGCAGTTCTTC; cdr3_aa: CASSELAGGRGEQFF
d_call: TRBD1; j_call: TRBJ1-2; v_call: TRBV4-1; cdr3_nt: TGCGCCAGCAGCCAAGATCGGGGACAGGGAAGCTATGGCTACACCTTC; cdr3_aa: CASSQDRGQGSYGYTF
d_call: .; j_call: TRBJ2-1; v_call: TRBV28; cdr3_nt: TGTGCCAGCAGTTTGGGACTCTACAATGAGCAGTTCTTC; cdr3_aa: CASSLGLYNEQFF
d_call: .; j_call: TRBJ2-7; v_call: TRBV4-3; cdr3_nt: TGCGCCAGCAGCCAAGATTGGGGAGCCTACGAGCAGTACTTC; cdr3_aa: CASSQDWGAYEQYF
d_call: TRBD1; j_call: TRBJ1-4; v_call: TRBV7-9; cdr3_nt: TGTGCCAGCAGCTTATCCGACAGGGGGCTTGAAAAACTGTTTTTT; cdr3_aa: CASSLSDRGLEKLFF